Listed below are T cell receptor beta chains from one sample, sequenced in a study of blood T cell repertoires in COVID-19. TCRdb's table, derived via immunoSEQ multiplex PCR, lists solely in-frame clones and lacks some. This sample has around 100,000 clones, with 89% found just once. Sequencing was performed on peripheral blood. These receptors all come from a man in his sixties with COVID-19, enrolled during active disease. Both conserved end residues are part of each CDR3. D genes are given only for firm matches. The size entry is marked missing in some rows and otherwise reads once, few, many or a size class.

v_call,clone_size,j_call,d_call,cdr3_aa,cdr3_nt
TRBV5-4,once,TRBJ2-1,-,CASSHDGGASSYNEQFF,TGTGCCAGCAGCCATGATGGGGGCGCTAGCTCCTACAATGAGCAGTTCTTC
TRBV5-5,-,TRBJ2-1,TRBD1,CASSEGQGFYNEQFF,TGTGCCAGCAGCGAAGGACAGGGTTTTTACAATGAGCAGTTCTTC
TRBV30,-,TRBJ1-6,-,CAWSVPRSSYNSPLHF,TGTGCCTGGAGTGTACCGAGGAGCTCCTATAATTCACCCCTCCACTTT
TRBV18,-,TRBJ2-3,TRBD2,CASSPSGLADFTSTDTQYF,TGTGCCAGCTCACCCTCGGGGCTAGCGGATTTCACTAGCACAGATACGCAGTATTTT
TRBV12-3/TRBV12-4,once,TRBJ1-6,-,CASSDTLNSPLHF,TGTGCCAGCAGTGACACGCTCAATTCACCCCTCCACTTT
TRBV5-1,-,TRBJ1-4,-,CASSPEEANEKLFF,TGCGCCAGCAGCCCGGAGGAAGCTAATGAAAAACTGTTTTTT
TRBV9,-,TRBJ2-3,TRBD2,CASSPRLAGAWATDTQYF,TGTGCCAGCAGCCCGCGACTAGCGGGAGCGTGGGCCACAGATACGCAGTATTTT
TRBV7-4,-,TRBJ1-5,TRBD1,CASIKNGQGATSFNQPQHF,TGTGCCAGCATCAAAAACGGTCAGGGGGCGACATCATTCAATCAGCCCCAGCATTTT
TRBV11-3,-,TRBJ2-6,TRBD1,CASSAGTDSGANVLTF,TGTGCCAGCAGCGCAGGGACAGACTCTGGGGCCAACGTCCTGACTTTC
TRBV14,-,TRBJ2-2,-,CASSQPVGELFF,TGTGCCAGCAGCCAACCGGTCGGGGAGCTGTTTTTT
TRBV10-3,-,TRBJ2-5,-,CAISGQPDQETQYF,TGTGCCATCAGTGGACAGCCCGACCAAGAGACCCAGTACTTC
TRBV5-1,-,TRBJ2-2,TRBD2,CASSFSGRGGELFF,TGCGCCAGCAGCTTTAGCGGGAGAGGTGGGGAGCTGTTTTTT
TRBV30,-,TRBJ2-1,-,CVLAGGNYNEQFF,TGTGTTTTGGCGGGTGGAAACTACAATGAGCAGTTCTTC
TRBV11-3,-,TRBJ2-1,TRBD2,CASSLGGGYYEQFF,TGTGCCAGCAGCTTGGGGGGAGGGTACTATGAGCAGTTCTTC
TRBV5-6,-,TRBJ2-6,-,CASSLSGANVLTF,TGTGCCAGCAGCCTCTCTGGGGCCAACGTCCTGACTTTC
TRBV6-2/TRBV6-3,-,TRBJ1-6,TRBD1,CASSYGGQGASSSYNSPLHF,TGTGCCAGCAGTTACGGCGGACAGGGGGCCTCGAGCTCCTATAATTCACCCCTCCACTTT
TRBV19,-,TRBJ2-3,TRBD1,CASSITGTGSADTQYF,TGTGCCAGTAGTATAACGGGGACAGGGTCAGCAGATACGCAGTATTTT
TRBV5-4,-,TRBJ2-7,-,CASSSRQGMNLEQYF,TGTGCCAGCAGCTCCCGCCAGGGAATGAATCTGGAGCAGTACTTC
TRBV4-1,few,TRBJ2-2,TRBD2,CASSQDPFSGDTGELFF,TGCGCCAGCAGCCAAGATCCTTTTAGCGGGGACACCGGGGAGCTGTTTTTT
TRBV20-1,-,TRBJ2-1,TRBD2,CSASARGLGTNEQFF,TGCAGTGCTAGTGCCCGGGGACTAGGTACCAATGAGCAGTTCTTC
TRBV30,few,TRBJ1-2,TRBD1,CAWSGGTGVRFYGYTF,TGTGCCTGGAGTGGGGGGACAGGGGTTCGGTTTTATGGCTACACCTTC
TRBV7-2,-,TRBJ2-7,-,CASRPVSYEQYF,TGTGCCAGCAGACCGGTAAGCTACGAGCAGTACTTC
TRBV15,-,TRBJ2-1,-,CATSRDRVSGNEQFF,TGTGCCACCAGCAGAGATCGTGTTAGCGGTAATGAGCAGTTCTTC
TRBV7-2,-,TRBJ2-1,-,CASSLAGREQFF,TGTGCCAGCAGCTTAGCGGGCCGTGAGCAGTTCTTC
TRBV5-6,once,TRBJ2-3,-,CASSTGGRGADTQYF,TGTGCCAGCAGCACCGGTGGCAGGGGAGCAGATACGCAGTATTTT
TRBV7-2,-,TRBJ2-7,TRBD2,CASSPTSGTREQYF,TGTGCCAGCAGCCCGACTAGCGGGACTCGAGAGCAGTACTTC
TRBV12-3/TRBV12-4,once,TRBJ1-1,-,CATRRDTEAFF,TGTGCCACCAGGAGAGACACTGAAGCTTTCTTT
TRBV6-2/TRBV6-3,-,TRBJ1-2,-,CASSFSPISGAYGYTF,TGTGCCAGCAGTTTTTCACCGATCTCAGGGGCCTATGGCTACACCTTC
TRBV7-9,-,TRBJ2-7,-,CASSLVRVGEQYF,TGTGCCAGCAGCTTAGTGCGGGTCGGGGAGCAGTACTTC